The sequence of this T cell receptor (beta chain) was determined in a study of T-cell memory formation after mild COVID-19. General study results and limits: Prior to infection, memory already included some responding clones, suggesting cross-reactive memory joined. Clones shrinking from day 15 to 85 showed even CD4/CD8 mixes; later expanders tilted CD4+. Contracting CD4+ clones were located mainly in CM and EM, and CD8+ clones in EMRA.

This CDR3 is built from 15 residues. V dropped 7 bases and J dropped 3 bases, with 18 bases sitting between them. This clonotype occurred many times. Its cognate antigen is unknown. TCRdb recomputed calls from the 5' RACE reads with MiXCR, one row per CDR3 protein. The sample contains a few hundred thousand distinct CDR3 sequences, under 20% of which appear only once. The sample consisted of PBMCs or a T cell subset sorted from them (not recorded which). The rearrangement joins TRBV12-3 or TRBV12-4 to TRBJ1-2; no clear D gene. The receptor comes from a man aged 18 to 29 who had mild COVID-19 (a few samples of this study predate the infection). Cell type and time point are not known. CDR3 in amino acids: CASTYDLLRYYGYTF. CDR3 bases: TGTGCCAGCACCTATGACCTTTTGCGGTACTATGGCTACACCTTC.